This TCR beta chain was sequenced in a study of blood T cell repertoires in COVID-19. Overall study: Samples of COVID-19 (acute and convalescent) were obtained from the United States, Italy and Spain. The analysed material was cDNA or gDNA that came from T cells, B-cell-depleted T cells, or PBMCs.

This clone was found a few times. Original analysis: It was from reference gene primer amplification that nucleated cell counts were estimated. Profiling relied on immunoSEQ multiplex PCR, and the TCRdb table lists in-frame clones only, not all of them. V and J calls and clone size are as listed in that table; D and trimming were resolved from the DNA. The table lists 150,000 or so clones, 81% of them singletons, with 9.5% to 11% in the top ten. The CDR3 consists of 14 residues. V shed 0 bases and J shed 4 bases, with 10 bases lying between them. The germline V gene encodes CDR1 SGHRS and CDR2 YFSETQ.

The specimen sequenced was peripheral blood. The clonotype comes from a man aged 55 to 70 with active or convalescent COVID-19. The rearrangement joins TRBV5-1 to TRBJ1-2; maybe TRBD1 (5 bases). CDR3: CASSLEWGGYGYTF. The CDR3 DNA is TGCGCCAGCAGCTTGGAATGGGGGGGCTATGGCTACACCTTC.